This passage covers 25 T cell receptor beta chains from one sample sequenced in a study of blood T cell repertoires in COVID-19. Only in-frame clones appear in the TCRdb table, and some are missing; sequencing was by immunoSEQ multiplex PCR. Among some 270,000 clones listed, roughly 86% were seen once. Sequences were obtained from peripheral blood. The receptor source for this set is a woman aged 60-75 years who had recovered from COVID-19.

The chain joins TRBV6-5 to TRBJ2-7; 7 positions match TRBD1. Per the germline V gene, CDR1 is MNHEY and CDR2 is SVGAGI. This CDR3 comprises 13 residues. The V segment lost 7 bases and the J segment 3 bases; nucleotides outside the gene matches: 6. DNA for the CDR3: TGTGCCAGCACCCTGGGGGACAGCTACGAGCAGTACTTC. This translates into CASTLGDSYEQYF.

This chain uses TRBV20-1 with TRBJ1-5, with D unresolved. Trimming shortened V by 3 bases and J by 7 bases, and 16 bases separated the two germline ends. This CDR3 spans 14 amino acids. Germline assignment: CDR1 DFQATT and CDR2 SNEGSKA (reference sequence). The CDR3 loop reads CSASRDLRGQPQHF. The CDR3 nucleotides read TGCAGTGCTAGTCGGGATTTGCGCGGCCAGCCCCAGCATTTT.

The sample holds one count of this clone. The CDR3 loop is CASSYDLNTEAFF. The CDR3 bases are TGTGCCAGCTCATACGACTTGAACACTGAAGCTTTCTTT. The chain has TRBV18 and TRBJ1-1; D remains ambiguous. The CDR3 contains 13 residues. CDR1 is KGHSH and CDR2 is LQKENI in the germline V gene. Trimming removed 5 bases at V and 0 bases at J, with 7 bases between.

The chain uses TRBV5-5 and TRBJ2-6; possible D gene TRBD1, 6 bases. The V end lost 4 bases, the J end lost 2 bases, and 16 bases lay between the germline ends. Germline lookup yields CDR1 SGHKS and CDR2 YYEKEE (reference sequence). This CDR3 comprises 17 residues. CDR3 in amino acids: CASSTYSSGAGANVLTF. CDR3 DNA sequence: TGTGCCAGCAGCACTTACTCTTCAGGGGCTGGGGCCAACGTCCTGACTTTC.

This chain links TRBV7-8 with TRBJ1-4; the D gene is possibly TRBD1 (6 bases). Germline V gene data show CDR1 as SGHVS and CDR2 as FQNEAQ. Between the trimmed V and J ends, which lost 1 base and 7 bases, there was a span of 13 bases. The CDR3 spans 15 residues. CDR3 nucleotide sequence: TGTGCCAGCAGCTTAGGTACAGGGTCTCTTGAAAAACTGTTTTTT. Amino acids: CASSLGTGSLEKLFF.

The V gene is TRBV28, the J gene TRBJ2-7, with no clear D. CDR1 MDHEN and CDR2 SYDVKM come from the germline V gene. The ends were cut back, 6 bases at V and 4 bases at J, with 16 bases in the middle. The CDR3 totals 14 residues. CDR3 sequence reads: CASSLRYGEYEQYF. The CDR3 DNA reads TGTGCCAGCAGCTTAAGGTATGGAGAATACGAGCAGTACTTC.

The chain employs TRBV18 and TRBJ1-6; tentatively, D is TRBD1 (5 bases). V was trimmed by 4 bases and J by 5 bases, leaving 12 bases between them. The germline gives CDR1 KGHSH, CDR2 LQKENI. This CDR3 has 15 amino acids. The CDR3 protein is CASSLSGGDNSPLHF. The CDR3 region has the DNA TGTGCCAGCTCACTGTCAGGAGGGGATAATTCACCCCTCCACTTT.

Written as DNA, the CDR3 is TGTGCCACCAGTGATTCAGGATCTGGGGCCAACGTCCTGACTTTC. This codes for CATSDSGSGANVLTF. The chain is built from TRBV24-1 and TRBJ2-6; no definite D call. Germline CDR1 KGHDR, CDR2 SFDVKD. Trimming pared 2 bases from V and 1 base from J, leaving 5 bases between. This CDR3 is 15 amino acids long.

This sequence joins TRBV23-1 and TRBJ2-2; D unresolved. TRBV23-1 has ORF status, its function being uncertain. The V gene lost 11 bases and the J gene lost 0 bases, with 16 bases spanning the gap. The CDR3 runs 15 residues. CDR3 sequence (DNA): TGCGCCTTGCTCTTACGGTACGCGAACACCGGGGAGCTGTTTTTT. Its protein product is CALLLRYANTGELFF.

This clone was seen more than once but under ten times. The rearrangement links TRBV7-8 to TRBJ2-7, with D perhaps matching TRBD1 (6 bases). Looked up from germline, CDR1 is SGHVS and CDR2 is FQNEAQ. V was pared by 2 bases and J by 0 bases, with 14 bases between. The CDR3 extends over 16 amino acids. Here the CDR3 DNA reads TGTGCCAGCAGCTTATACGAGGGGGTGAGCTCCTACGAGCAGTACTTC. Translated: CASSLYEGVSSYEQYF.

The chain joins TRBV4-2 to TRBJ1-2; D might be TRBD1 (6 bases). This CDR3 is 15 amino acids long. V lost 0 bases and J lost 3, with 11 bases in between. Germline CDR1 LGHNA, CDR2 YNFKEQ. In nucleotides, the CDR3 is TGTGCCAGCAGCCAAGAAGCAGGGGCGGACTATGGCTACACCTTC. It codes for CASSQEAGADYGYTF.

The chain uses TRBV3-1 (or the pseudogene TRBV3-2) and TRBJ1-2; D gene unclear. Trimming took off 4 bases at V and 6 bases at J, with 18 bases between the two ends. CDR1 is LGHDT, CDR2 YNNKEL, per germline (reference sequence). The CDR3 totals 15 residues. The CDR3 region is CASSPSEGRGNGYTF. The CDR3 nucleotides are TGTGCCAGCAGCCCGTCTGAGGGAAGAGGGAATGGCTACACCTTC.

The V call is TRBV11-2, the J call TRBJ2-3, with TRBD2 matching 13 bases. Per the germline V gene, CDR1 is SGHAT and CDR2 is FQNNGV. J gave up 5 bases and V 4 bases, and 12 bases lay outside the gene matches. The CDR3 sequence is 18 residues long. The CDR3 nucleotides are TGTGCCAGCAGCTCGGACCGACTAGCGGGGGGCCTCGGAGATACGCAGTATTTT. Protein sequence: CASSSDRLAGGLGDTQYF.

In this sample, this clone turned up a few times. The V call is TRBV5-4, the J call TRBJ2-5; D might be TRBD1 (6 bases). Trimming took 5 bases from V and 1 from J, leaving 15 bases between them. Germline CDR1 SGHNT, CDR2 YYREEE (reference sequence). CDR3 length equals 15 residues. CDR3: CASRVGVGGQETQYF. The CDR3 nucleotides read TGTGCCAGCAGGGTCGGGGTAGGGGGCCAAGAGACCCAGTACTTC.

This chain connects TRBV5-4 to TRBJ2-7; 10 bases are shared with TRBD2. Losses at the gene ends were 5 bases for V and 5 bases for J; bases not matched to a gene: 7. The CDR3 consists of 14 residues. Germline V lookup: CDR1 SGHNT, CDR2 YYREEE (reference sequence). CDR3 in amino acids: CASRLAGALNEQYF. The CDR3 nucleotides are TGTGCCAGCAGGCTAGCGGGGGCCCTTAACGAGCAGTACTTC.

The rearrangement joins TRBV15 to TRBJ1-1; 8 nucleotides agree with TRBD1. V lost 0 bases, J lost 6 bases, and 15 bases stayed unmatched. From germline, CDR1 is LNHNV and CDR2 YYDKDF (reference sequence). CDR3 length: 18 residues. The DNA for the CDR3 is TGTGCCACCAGCAGAGAGTTTACAAAAACAGGGGGTATACCTGAAGCTTTCTTT. Protein sequence: CATSREFTKTGGIPEAFF.

In this sample, this clone turned up a few times. The CDR3 DNA follows: TGCGCCAGCAGCCAAGACGGGTGGATCACAGATACGCAGTATTTT. Translated, it gives CASSQDGWITDTQYF. This sequence joins TRBV4-1 and TRBJ2-3; D remains unclear. Germline V gives CDR1 MGHRA, CDR2 YSYEKL. CDR3 length: 15 residues. V lost 0 bases and J lost 2, with 9 bases in between.

The chain has TRBV15 and TRBJ2-5, with 7 bases matching TRBD2. Per the germline V gene, CDR1 is LNHNV and CDR2 is YYDKDF (reference sequence). CDR3 size: 16 residues. The V gene end was trimmed by 5 bases and the J gene end by 0 bases; junction bases not matched to a gene: 9. In DNA, the CDR3 is TGTGCCACCAGCCCCCCCGGTGCGGGGGACCAAGAGACCCAGTACTTC. Protein sequence: CATSPPGAGDQETQYF.

V and J are TRBV5-6 and TRBJ1-1; the D is unclear. The CDR3 runs 12 residues. V gave up 2 bases and J gave up 1 base, with 3 bases separating them. CDR1 is SGHDT and CDR2 is YYEEEE in the germline V gene. The CDR3 nucleotides are TGTGCCAGCAGCTTCGGGAACACTGAAGCTTTCTTT. Encoded protein: CASSFGNTEAFF.

This chain links TRBV27 with TRBJ1-5; 8 nucleotides line up with TRBD1. CDR3 length equals 14 residues. Unmatched junction bases numbered 5, after V lost 5 bases and J lost 5 bases. Germline loops: CDR1 MNHEY, CDR2 SMNVEV (reference sequence). Here the CDR3 DNA reads TGTGCCAGCAGTCGACAGGGGTACGATCAGCCCCAGCATTTT. Translated: CASSRQGYDQPQHF.

The chain recombines TRBV10-3 with TRBJ2-3, with 8 bases that match TRBD1. With 3 bases clipped from V and 7 bases from J, the junction kept 12 bases outside the gene matches. The CDR3 runs 16 residues. Germline CDR1 ENHRY, CDR2 SYGVKD. The CDR3 region has the DNA TGTGCCATCAGTGACAGGGGGCGTCCTAAAGGCCATACGCAGTATTTT. It specifies CAISDRGRPKGHTQYF.

V is TRBV5-1 and J is TRBJ2-7; maybe TRBD1 (5 bases). V was pared by 0 bases and J by 5 bases, with 9 bases between. The CDR3 is 13 amino acids. Germline CDR1 is SGHRS and CDR2 is YFSETQ. The CDR3: CASSLAGLDEQYF. DNA of the CDR3: TGCGCCAGCAGCTTGGCAGGGCTTGACGAGCAGTACTTC.

The sample holds a few counts of this clone. This chain joins TRBV7-9 and TRBJ2-5, with D tentatively TRBD1 (5 bases). Looked up from germline, CDR1 is SEHNR and CDR2 is FQNEAQ (reference sequence). The CDR3 contains 16 residues. Trimming pared 1 base from V and 2 bases from J, leaving 14 bases between. The CDR3 DNA reads as TGTGCCAGCAGCTTAGGATTGAACAGGCAACAAGAGACCCAGTACTTC. It codes for CASSLGLNRQQETQYF. Full variable domain (missing parts from reference TRBV7-9 and TRBJ2-5): DTGVSQNPRHKITKRGQNVTFRCDPISEHNRLYWYRQTLGQGPEFLTYFQNEAQLEKSRLLSDRFSAERPKGSFSTLEIQRTEQGDSAMYLCASSLGLNRQQETQYFGPGTRLLVL.

The genes are TRBV5-4 and TRBJ2-2; D gene unclear. The CDR3 loop spans 13 amino acids. Germline V gene data show CDR1 as SGHNT and CDR2 as YYREEE (reference sequence). V lost 3 bases to trimming and J lost 0 bases, with 3 bases between them. CDR3 sequence: CASSSTNTGELFF. As DNA, the CDR3 is TGTGCCAGCAGCTCCACGAACACCGGGGAGCTGTTTTTT.

This clone has only one observation. This sequence joins TRBV2 and TRBJ1-3; TRBD1 aligns across 11 bases. Trimming cost V 8 bases and J 4 bases; bases outside gene matches: 4. Germline V gene lookup returns CDR1 SNHLY and CDR2 FYNNEI. This CDR3 comprises 14 residues. CDR3 in DNA: TGTGCCAGCCGTTGGACAGGGGGCGGAAACACCATATATTTT. Amino acid sequence: CASRWTGGGNTIYF.